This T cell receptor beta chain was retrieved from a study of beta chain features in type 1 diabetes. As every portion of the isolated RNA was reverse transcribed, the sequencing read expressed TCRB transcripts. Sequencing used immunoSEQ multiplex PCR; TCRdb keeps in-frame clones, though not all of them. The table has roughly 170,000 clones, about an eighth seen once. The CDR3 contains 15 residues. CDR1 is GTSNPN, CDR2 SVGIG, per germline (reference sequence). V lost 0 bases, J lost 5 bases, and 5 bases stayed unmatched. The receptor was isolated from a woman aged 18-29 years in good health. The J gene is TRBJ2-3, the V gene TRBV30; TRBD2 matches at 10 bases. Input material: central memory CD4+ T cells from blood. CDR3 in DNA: TGTGCCTGGAGTGTATGGGCTAGCGGGAGAGATACGCAGTATTTT. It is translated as CAWSVWASGRDTQYF.